This T cell receptor beta chain appears in the sequencing data of a study of T cell responses to AZD1222 COVID-19 vaccine. Comments on this clone: Its antigen is not known.

Sequenced by immunoSEQ multiplex PCR; TCRdb stores in-frame clones only, minus some. Of just over 150,000 clones in the sample, about nine tenths are singletons; the top ten hold roughly 10%. Notes on the study in general: Donors were chiefly white British, with a greater number of females, and clonal diversity was perhaps underestimated. After the peak T cell response, and only then, were repertoires sampled. Spike-specific TCR breadth and depth grew following two AZD1222 doses.

The receptor was isolated from an adult who received the AZD1222 COVID-19 vaccine. The sequences come from peripheral blood, collected 28 days after the second AZD1222 dose.

Written as DNA, the CDR3 is TGTGCCAGCTCACTGGGACAACAAGAGACCCAGTACTTC. Residues: CASSLGQQETQYF. The chain employs TRBV18 and TRBJ2-5; D is possibly TRBD1 (6 bases). The germline V and J ends were trimmed by 4 bases and 2 bases, with 8 bases remaining between them. This CDR3 contains 13 residues. Germline V lookup: CDR1 KGHSH, CDR2 LQKENI.